This T cell receptor (beta chain) came from a study of cytomegalovirus exposure and HLA in healthy donors. Concerning this clone: The target antigen is unknown.

CDR1 and CDR2 from the germline V gene are MNHNS and SASEGT. There are 15 residues in the CDR3. V lost 1 base and J lost 2, with 12 bases in between. Findings of the study overall: The classifier reportedly diagnosed cytomegalovirus status with high specificity and sensitivity. As a later analysis showed, several of the most significant clusters appeared to be linked to common viral pathogens.

The records do not include a CMV serostatus for this donor. The PCR was carried out with 60 Vbeta primers and 13 Jbeta primers. Assay used: immunoSEQ multiplex PCR; TCRdb lists only in-frame clones, some missing. The table records approximately 140,000 clones, roughly two thirds of them present only once. The genes are TRBV6-1 and TRBJ2-7, with D uncertain. The sequence was obtained from a human donor in good health. Source material: PBMCs. The CDR3 loop reads CASSEVSSVAYEQYF. DNA of the CDR3: TGTGCCAGCAGTGAAGTTAGTAGTGTAGCCTACGAGCAGTACTTC.